The next 7 T cell receptor beta chains were all read from a single sample in a study of blood T cell repertoires in COVID-19. Here immunoSEQ multiplex PCR was the method, and the copy in TCRdb shows in-frame clones only, minus some. The sample yields some 130,000 clones, around 88% seen once. The sample comprised peripheral blood. The receptors here all came from a man aged 55 to 70 with COVID-19, enrolled during active disease.

The CDR3, as DNA: TGCGCCAGCAGCCAAGCGACTAGCGACACCGGGGAGCTGTTTTTT. Translation gives CASSQATSDTGELFF. The genes are TRBV4-3 and TRBJ2-2, with 8 nucleotides matching TRBD2. With 1 base clipped from V and 3 bases from J, the junction kept 1 base outside the gene matches. From germline, CDR1 is LGHNA and CDR2 YSLEER. The CDR3 runs to 15 residues.

On this clone: One end of the junction does not line up with germline, which may come from a read error. V and J are TRBV11-2 and TRBJ2-5; 10 nucleotides agree with TRBD2. The CDR3 is made up of 15 amino acids. CDR1 is SGHAT, CDR2 FQNNGV, per germline. The CDR3 here is CASSLSLAGAPLLHF. CDR3 coding DNA: TGTGCCAGCAGCCTGTCCCTAGCGGGGGCCCCCTTATTGCACTTC.

The chain recombines TRBV7-2 with TRBJ2-5; D gene ambiguous. Germline V gene data show CDR1 as SGHTA and CDR2 as FQGNSA. Trimming shortened V by 5 bases and J by 5 bases, and 12 bases separated the two germline ends. The CDR3 is 13 residues long. Here the CDR3 reads CASSTSPRETQYF. The CDR3, as DNA: TGTGCCAGCAGCACCTCCCCGCGGGAGACCCAGTACTTC.

The chain employs TRBV30 and TRBJ2-5; 9 bases agree with TRBD2. The V segment lost 0 bases and the J segment 10 bases; nucleotides outside the gene matches: 15. CDR3 length equals 16 residues. Germline V lookup: CDR1 GTSNPN, CDR2 SVGIG (reference sequence). Here the CDR3 reads CAWSVPLAGGGVDQYF. In DNA form, the CDR3 reads TGTGCCTGGAGTGTACCGTTGGCGGGGGGGGGAGTCGACCAGTACTTC.

J is TRBJ1-2 and V is TRBV3-1 (or the pseudogene TRBV3-2), with 7 bases aligning to TRBD1. The CDR3 is made up of 14 amino acids. Trimming at V came to 3 bases and at J to 2 bases, leaving 3 bases not matched to a gene. Germline CDR1 and CDR2: LGHDT and YNNKEL (reference sequence). Written as DNA, the CDR3 is TGTGCCAGCAGCCAGGGACAGTCGAACTATGGCTACACCTTC. As protein: CASSQGQSNYGYTF.

CDR3 in amino acids: CASSATTGVSVGTIYF. For the CDR3, the DNA is TGTGCCAGCAGTGCGACTACAGGGGTATCTGTTGGCACCATATATTTT. This chain uses TRBV6-1 with TRBJ1-3, with 7 nucleotides matching TRBD1. J lost 9 bases, V lost 4 bases, and 15 bases had no gene match. Germline V CDR1 and CDR2: MNHNS, SASEGT. The CDR3 is 16 amino acids.

The genes are TRBV11-2 and TRBJ1-2, with 7 bases lining up with TRBD1. Germline V gives CDR1 SGHAT, CDR2 FQNNGV. CDR3 size: 12 residues. J lost 8 bases, V lost 9 bases, and 9 bases had no gene match. The chain's CDR3 is CASRQGRYGYTF. In nucleotides, the CDR3 is TGTGCCAGTAGACAGGGTAGATACGGCTACACCTTC.